This T cell receptor (beta chain) was recorded in a study of CD8 T cells in ankylosing spondylitis. Points from the study as a whole: Disease-linked clones reportedly showed significant enrichment in matched ankylosing spondylitis synovial fluid. One TCR beta motif, made up of eight or nine highly homologous variants, appeared characteristic of ankylosing spondylitis blood.

Worth noting for this clonotype: Its antigen remains unknown.

5'-RACE, quantitative and with molecular barcodes, yielded the TCR beta libraries. TCRdb analysed the 5' RACE reads with MiXCR anew, one entry per CDR3 protein. The data hold approximately 440,000 distinct CDR3 sequences, with roughly 15% observed a single time. CDR3 length equals 15 residues. V lost 7 bases and J lost 4, with 17 bases in between. The specimen sequenced was blood, either unsorted or a sorted T cell fraction (not recorded which). The receptor was isolated from a male donor with ankylosing spondylitis. The chain recombines TRBV12-3 or TRBV12-4 with TRBJ2-4; D possibly matches TRBD1 or TRBD2 (5 bases each). CDR3 loop: CASTPGSGGKNIQYF. Written as DNA, the CDR3 is TGTGCCAGCACTCCAGGTTCTGGGGGTAAAAACATTCAGTACTTC.